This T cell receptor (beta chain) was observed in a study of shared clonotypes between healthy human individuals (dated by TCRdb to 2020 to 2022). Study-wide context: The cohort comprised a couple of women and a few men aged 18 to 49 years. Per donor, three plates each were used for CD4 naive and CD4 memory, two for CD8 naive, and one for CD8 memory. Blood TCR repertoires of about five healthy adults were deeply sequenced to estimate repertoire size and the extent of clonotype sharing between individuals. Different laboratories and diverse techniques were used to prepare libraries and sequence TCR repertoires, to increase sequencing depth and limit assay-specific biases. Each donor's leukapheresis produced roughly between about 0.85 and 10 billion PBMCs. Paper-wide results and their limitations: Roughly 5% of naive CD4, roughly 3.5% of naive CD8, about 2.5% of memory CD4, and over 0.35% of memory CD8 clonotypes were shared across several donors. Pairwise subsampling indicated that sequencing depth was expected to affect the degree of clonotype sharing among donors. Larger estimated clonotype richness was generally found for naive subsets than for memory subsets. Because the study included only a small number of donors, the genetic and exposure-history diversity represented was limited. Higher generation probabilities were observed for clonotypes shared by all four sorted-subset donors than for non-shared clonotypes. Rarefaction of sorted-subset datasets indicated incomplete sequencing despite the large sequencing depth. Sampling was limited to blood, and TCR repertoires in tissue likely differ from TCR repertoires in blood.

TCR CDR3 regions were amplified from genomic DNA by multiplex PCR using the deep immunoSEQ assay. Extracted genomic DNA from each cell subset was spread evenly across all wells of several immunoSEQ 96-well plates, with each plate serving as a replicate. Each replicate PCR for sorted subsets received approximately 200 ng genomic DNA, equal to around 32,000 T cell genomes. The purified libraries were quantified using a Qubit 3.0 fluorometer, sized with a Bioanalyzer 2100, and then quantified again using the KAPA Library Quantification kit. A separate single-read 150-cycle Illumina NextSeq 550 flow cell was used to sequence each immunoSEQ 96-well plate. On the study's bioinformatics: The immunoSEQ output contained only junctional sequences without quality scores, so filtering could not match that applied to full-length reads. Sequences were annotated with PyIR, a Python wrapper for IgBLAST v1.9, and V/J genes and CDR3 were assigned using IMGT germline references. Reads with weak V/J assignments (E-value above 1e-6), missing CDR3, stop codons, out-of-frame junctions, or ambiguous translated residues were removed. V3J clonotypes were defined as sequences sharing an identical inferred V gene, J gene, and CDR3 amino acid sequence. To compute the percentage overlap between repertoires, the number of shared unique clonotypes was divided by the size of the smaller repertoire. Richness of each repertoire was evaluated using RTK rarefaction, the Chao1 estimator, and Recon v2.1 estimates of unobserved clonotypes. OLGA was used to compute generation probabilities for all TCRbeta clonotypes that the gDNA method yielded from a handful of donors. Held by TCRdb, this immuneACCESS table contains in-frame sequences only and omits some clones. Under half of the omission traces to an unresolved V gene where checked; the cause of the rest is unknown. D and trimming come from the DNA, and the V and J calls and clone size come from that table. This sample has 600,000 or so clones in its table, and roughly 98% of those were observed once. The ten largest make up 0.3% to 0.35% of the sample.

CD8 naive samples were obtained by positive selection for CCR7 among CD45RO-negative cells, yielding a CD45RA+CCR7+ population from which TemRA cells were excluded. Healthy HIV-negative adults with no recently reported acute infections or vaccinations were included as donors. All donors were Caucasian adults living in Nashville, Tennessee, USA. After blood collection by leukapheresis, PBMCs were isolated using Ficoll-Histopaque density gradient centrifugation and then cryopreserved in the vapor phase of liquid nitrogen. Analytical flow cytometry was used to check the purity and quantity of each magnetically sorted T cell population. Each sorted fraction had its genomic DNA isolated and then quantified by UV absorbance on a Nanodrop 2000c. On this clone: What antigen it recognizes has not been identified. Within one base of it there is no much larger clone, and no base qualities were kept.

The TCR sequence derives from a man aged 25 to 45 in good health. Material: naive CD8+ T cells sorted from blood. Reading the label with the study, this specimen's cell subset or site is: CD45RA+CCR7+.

Here the CDR3 is given as CASSLWREGPYNEQFF. The DNA sequence is TGTGCCAGCAGTTTATGGCGGGAGGGCCCCTACAATGAGCAGTTCTTC. Recombination joined TRBV28 with TRBJ2-1; 9 bases in the junction line up with TRBD2. V and J are trimmed by 0 bases and 2 bases, and the gene matches miss 2 bases of the junction. In the germline V gene, CDR1 corresponds to MDHEN and CDR2 to SYDVKM. Including the terminal cysteine and phenylalanine, the CDR3 comprises 16 residues. Just CDR3 DNA is preserved here, 48 bases in frame from base 1.